This T cell receptor (beta chain) is from a study of blood T cell repertoires in COVID-19. The CDR3 consists of 16 residues. Germline V gene sequence: CDR1 LNHNV, CDR2 YYDKDF (reference sequence). V shed 3 bases and J shed 7 bases, with 16 bases lying between them. This clone showed up just once. Only in-frame clones appear in the TCRdb table, and some are missing; sequencing was by immunoSEQ multiplex PCR. The repertoire consists of approximately 210,000 clones, with approximately 82% occurring once and the leading ten covering about 12%. The V gene is TRBV15, the J gene TRBJ1-6; no clear D. The sample consisted of peripheral blood. This TCR came from a middle-aged woman with acute or convalescent COVID-19. The CDR3 loop reads CATSRGRAPGNSPLHF. Written as DNA, the CDR3 is TGTGCCACCAGCAGGGGGAGGGCACCTGGGAATTCACCCCTCCACTTT.